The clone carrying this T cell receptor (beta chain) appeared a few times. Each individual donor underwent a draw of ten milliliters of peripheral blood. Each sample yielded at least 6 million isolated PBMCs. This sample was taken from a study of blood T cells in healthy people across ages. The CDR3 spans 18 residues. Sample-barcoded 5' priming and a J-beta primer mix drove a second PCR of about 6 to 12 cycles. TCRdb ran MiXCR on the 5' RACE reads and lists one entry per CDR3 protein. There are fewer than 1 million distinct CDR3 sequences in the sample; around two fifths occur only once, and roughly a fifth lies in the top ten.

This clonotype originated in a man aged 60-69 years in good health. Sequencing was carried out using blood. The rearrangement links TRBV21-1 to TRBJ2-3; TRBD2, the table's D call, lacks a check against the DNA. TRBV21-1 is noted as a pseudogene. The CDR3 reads CASSRHRLAGTSTDTQYF. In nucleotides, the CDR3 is TGTGCCAGCAGCCGACATCGACTAGCGGGTACTAGCACAGATACGCAGTATTTT.